A selection of T cell receptor beta chains follows, all from one sample in a study of T cell changes during pregnancy in multiple sclerosis. Produced via immunoSEQ multiplex PCR; TCRdb's table is partial and in-frame only. This sample has more than 90,000 clones; 92% occur once, and the top ten carry less than 2%. Here the sequenced sample was peripheral blood, taken in the first trimester of pregnancy. The receptors were sampled from a female donor with multiple sclerosis, enrolled in a pregnancy study. Each CDR3 is given with its conserved first and last residue. The order of the fields is clone size, V gene, J gene, D gene, CDR3 protein, CDR3 DNA. A D gene is named only where the DNA matches it firmly. Where a row states a size, it is once, few, many or the class of an expanded clone; other rows omit it.

size: NA; V: TRBV29-1; J: TRBJ2-1; D: NA; CDR3: CSVELIDEQFF; DNA: TGCAGCGTTGAATTAATAGATGAGCAGTTCTTC
size: NA; V: TRBV4-1; J: TRBJ2-3; D: NA; CDR3: CASSQEGGGTDTQYF; DNA: TGCGCCAGCAGCCAAGAAGGCGGGGGCACAGATACGCAGTATTTT
size: NA; V: TRBV30; J: TRBJ2-7; D: TRBD1; CDR3: CAWSPMDRGQEGQYF; DNA: TGTGCCTGGAGCCCAATGGACAGGGGGCAGGAAGGGCAGTACTTC
size: NA; V: TRBV5-1; J: TRBJ1-6; D: NA; CDR3: CASSLGGGLPLHF; DNA: TGCGCCAGCAGCTTGGGGGGGGGCCTCCCCCTCCACTTT
size: NA; V: TRBV19; J: TRBJ2-1; D: NA; CDR3: CASSIDHRSEQFF; DNA: TGTGCCAGTAGTATAGATCACCGGAGTGAGCAGTTCTTC
size: NA; V: TRBV7-3; J: TRBJ2-2; D: TRBD2; CDR3: CASSFTSDTGELFF; DNA: TGTGCCAGCAGCTTCACTAGCGATACCGGGGAGCTGTTTTTT
size: NA; V: TRBV6-5; J: TRBJ1-1; D: NA; CDR3: CASSYRGEITEAFF; DNA: TGTGCCAGCAGTTACCGGGGGGAGATCACTGAAGCTTTCTTT
size: NA; V: TRBV5-1; J: TRBJ2-1; D: TRBD2; CDR3: CASRTGTSGNNEQFF; DNA: TGCGCCAGCAGGACCGGGACTAGCGGGAATAATGAGCAGTTCTTC
size: NA; V: TRBV5-8; J: TRBJ1-1; D: NA; CDR3: CASSPIVREAFF; DNA: TGTGCCAGCAGCCCCATCGTCCGGGAAGCTTTCTTT
size: NA; V: TRBV19; J: TRBJ1-1; D: NA; CDR3: CASIPGKNTEAFF; DNA: TGTGCCAGTATCCCAGGAAAGAACACTGAAGCTTTCTTT
size: NA; V: TRBV28; J: TRBJ2-7; D: TRBD2; CDR3: CASSLWSGREGGAF; DNA: TGTGCCAGCAGTTTATGGTCCGGGCGGGAGGGAGGAGCCTTC
size: NA; V: TRBV18; J: TRBJ2-4; D: NA; CDR3: CASSPPRPVKNIQYF; DNA: TGTGCCAGCTCACCACCCCGCCCGGTCAAAAACATTCAGTACTTC
size: NA; V: TRBV18; J: TRBJ2-1; D: NA; CDR3: CASSPGGGALYNEQFF; DNA: TGTGCCAGCTCACCGGGAGGCGGGGCCCTTTACAATGAGCAGTTCTTC
size: NA; V: TRBV7-2; J: TRBJ1-1; D: NA; CDR3: CASSLARGGTEAFF; DNA: TGTGCCAGCAGCTTAGCGCGAGGGGGAACTGAAGCTTTCTTT
size: NA; V: TRBV7-9; J: TRBJ2-7; D: NA; CDR3: CASSLGTGKQYF; DNA: TGTGCCAGCAGCTTAGGAACAGGGAAGCAGTACTTC
size: once; V: TRBV5-6; J: TRBJ2-7; D: TRBD1; CDR3: CASTLGTGKSYEQYF; DNA: TGTGCCAGCACCCTAGGGACAGGGAAATCCTACGAGCAGTACTTC
size: NA; V: TRBV27; J: TRBJ1-1; D: NA; CDR3: CASSLWPTSYNTEAFF; DNA: TGTGCCAGCAGTTTATGGCCGACAAGCTACAACACTGAAGCTTTCTTT
size: few; V: TRBV29-1; J: TRBJ1-3; D: NA; CDR3: CSVEAGMIGNTIYF; DNA: TGCAGCGTTGAAGCGGGAATGATTGGAAACACCATATATTTT
size: NA; V: TRBV30; J: TRBJ2-7; D: TRBD2; CDR3: CAWRVTSGGFYEQYF; DNA: TGTGCCTGGAGGGTTACTAGCGGGGGTTTTTACGAGCAGTACTTC
size: NA; V: TRBV7-3; J: TRBJ2-5; D: TRBD2; CDR3: CASSLAGAWWETQYF; DNA: TGTGCCAGCAGTCTAGCGGGAGCTTGGTGGGAGACCCAGTACTTC
size: few; V: TRBV27; J: TRBJ1-1; D: TRBD1; CDR3: CASRGQGMNTEAFF; DNA: TGTGCCAGCAGGGGACAGGGAATGAACACTGAAGCTTTCTTT
size: NA; V: TRBV9; J: TRBJ2-1; D: TRBD2; CDR3: CASSSSSGPWGDEQFF; DNA: TGTGCCAGCAGCTCATCTAGCGGCCCCTGGGGGGATGAGCAGTTCTTC
size: NA; V: TRBV11-3; J: TRBJ1-1; D: NA; CDR3: CASSLVMNTEAFF; DNA: TGTGCCAGCAGCTTAGTCATGAACACTGAAGCTTTCTTT
size: NA; V: TRBV10-1; J: TRBJ2-7; D: TRBD2; CDR3: CARSPGLASYFPYEQYF; DNA: TGCGCCAGGAGTCCGGGACTAGCGTCATATTTCCCCTACGAGCAGTACTTC
size: once; V: TRBV29-1; J: TRBJ1-2; D: TRBD1; CDR3: CSVELQGLNYGYTF; DNA: TGCAGCGTCGAATTACAGGGGCTTAACTATGGCTACACCTTC
size: NA; V: TRBV28; J: TRBJ2-1; D: TRBD1; CDR3: CASSFLGTGVHEQFF; DNA: TGTGCCAGCAGTTTTTTGGGGACAGGGGTTCATGAGCAGTTCTTC
size: NA; V: TRBV2; J: TRBJ1-2; D: NA; CDR3: CASSDRTSGHATYGYTF; DNA: TGTGCCAGCAGTGATAGAACATCGGGACATGCTACCTATGGCTACACCTTC
size: NA; V: TRBV14; J: TRBJ2-2; D: NA; CDR3: CASSQEQIQFTGELFF; DNA: TGTGCCAGCAGCCAAGAGCAGATCCAATTCACCGGGGAGCTGTTTTTT
size: NA; V: TRBV5-4; J: TRBJ2-3; D: NA; CDR3: CASSLSRQSTDTQYF; DNA: TGTGCCAGCAGCTTGTCGAGACAGAGCACAGATACGCAGTATTTT
size: NA; V: TRBV10-2; J: TRBJ2-1; D: NA; CDR3: CASSSQGGEQFF; DNA: TGCGCCAGCAGTTCACAGGGCGGTGAGCAGTTCTTC
size: NA; V: TRBV6-5; J: TRBJ1-1; D: NA; CDR3: CASSYAVNTEAFF; DNA: TGTGCCAGCAGTTACGCGGTAAACACTGAAGCTTTCTTT
size: NA; V: TRBV7-2; J: TRBJ2-7; D: NA; CDR3: CASSLALPRDEQYF; DNA: TGTGCCAGCAGCTTAGCCCTGCCCCGGGACGAGCAGTACTTC
size: NA; V: TRBV15; J: TRBJ1-1; D: NA; CDR3: CATSRDGGVNTEAFF; DNA: TGTGCCACCAGCAGAGATGGAGGGGTGAACACTGAAGCTTTCTTT
size: NA; V: TRBV28; J: TRBJ1-1; D: NA; CDR3: CASQFFSGTPEAFF; DNA: TGTGCCAGCCAGTTTTTTTCCGGGACACCTGAAGCTTTCTTT